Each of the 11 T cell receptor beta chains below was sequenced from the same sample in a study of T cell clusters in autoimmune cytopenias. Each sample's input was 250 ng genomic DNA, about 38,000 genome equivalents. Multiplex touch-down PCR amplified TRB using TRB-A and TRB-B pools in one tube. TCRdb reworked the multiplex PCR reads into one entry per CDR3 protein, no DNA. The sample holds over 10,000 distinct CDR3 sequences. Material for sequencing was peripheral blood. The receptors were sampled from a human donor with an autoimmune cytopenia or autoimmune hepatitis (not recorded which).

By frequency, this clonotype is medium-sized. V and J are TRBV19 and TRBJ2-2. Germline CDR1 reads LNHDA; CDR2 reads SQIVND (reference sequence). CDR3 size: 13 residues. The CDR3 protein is CASSIVPTGELFF.

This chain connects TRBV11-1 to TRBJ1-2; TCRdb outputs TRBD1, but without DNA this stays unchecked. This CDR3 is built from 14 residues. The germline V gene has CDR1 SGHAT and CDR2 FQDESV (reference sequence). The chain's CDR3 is CASSPDSWGYGYTF.

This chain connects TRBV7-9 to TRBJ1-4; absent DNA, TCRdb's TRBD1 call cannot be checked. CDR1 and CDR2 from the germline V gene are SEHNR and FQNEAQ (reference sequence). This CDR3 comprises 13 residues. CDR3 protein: CARSLTQGEKLFF.

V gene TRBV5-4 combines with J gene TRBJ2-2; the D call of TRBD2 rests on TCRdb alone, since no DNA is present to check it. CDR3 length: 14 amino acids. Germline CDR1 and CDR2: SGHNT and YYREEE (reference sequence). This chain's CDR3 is CASGLAGNTGELFF.

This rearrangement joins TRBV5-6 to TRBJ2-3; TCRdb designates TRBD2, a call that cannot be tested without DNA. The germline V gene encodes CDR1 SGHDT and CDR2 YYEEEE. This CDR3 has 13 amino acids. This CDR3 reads CASSLPTEDTQYF.

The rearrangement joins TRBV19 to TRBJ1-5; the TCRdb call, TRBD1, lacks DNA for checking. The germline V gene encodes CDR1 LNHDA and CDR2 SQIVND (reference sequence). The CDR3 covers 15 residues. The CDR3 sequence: CASKTGTSRNQPQHF.

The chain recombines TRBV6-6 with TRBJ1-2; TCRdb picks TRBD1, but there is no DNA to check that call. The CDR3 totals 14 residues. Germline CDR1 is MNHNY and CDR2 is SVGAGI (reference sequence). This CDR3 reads CASSYLGQYYGYTF.

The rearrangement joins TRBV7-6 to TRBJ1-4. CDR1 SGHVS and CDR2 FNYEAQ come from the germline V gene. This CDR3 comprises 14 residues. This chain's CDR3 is CASSLLQTNEKLFF.

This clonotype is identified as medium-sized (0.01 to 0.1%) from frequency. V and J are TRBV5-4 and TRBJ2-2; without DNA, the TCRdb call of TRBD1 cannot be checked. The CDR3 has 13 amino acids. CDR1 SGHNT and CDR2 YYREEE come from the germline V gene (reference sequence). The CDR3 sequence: CASSAGDTGELFF.

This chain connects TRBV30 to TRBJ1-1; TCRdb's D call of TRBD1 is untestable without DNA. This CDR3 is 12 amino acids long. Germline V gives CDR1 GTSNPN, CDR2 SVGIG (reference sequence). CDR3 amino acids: CAWGQGRGEAFF. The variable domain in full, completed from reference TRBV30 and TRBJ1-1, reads SQTIHQWPATLVQPVGSPLSLECTVEGTSNPNLYWYRQAAGRGLQLLFYSVGIGQISSEVPQNLSASRPQDRQFILSSKKLLLSDSGFYLCAWGQGRGEAFFGQGTRLTVV.

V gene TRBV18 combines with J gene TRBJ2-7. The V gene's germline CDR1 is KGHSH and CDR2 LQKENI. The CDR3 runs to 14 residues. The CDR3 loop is CASSPRTFDYEQYF.